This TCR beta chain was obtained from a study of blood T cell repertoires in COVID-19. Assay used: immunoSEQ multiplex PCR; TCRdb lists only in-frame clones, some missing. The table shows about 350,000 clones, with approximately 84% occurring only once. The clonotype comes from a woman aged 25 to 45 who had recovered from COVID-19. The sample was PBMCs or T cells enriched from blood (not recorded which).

The CDR3 region is CASSELAASGGNEQFF. The CDR3 DNA sequence: TGTGCCAGCAGCGAACTCGCCGCTAGCGGGGGAAATGAGCAGTTCTTC. The chain links TRBV27 to TRBJ2-1, with TRBD2 identical over 10 bases. Germline lookup yields CDR1 MNHEY and CDR2 SMNVEV (reference sequence). The CDR3 is 16 residues long. Trimming removed 6 bases from V and 7 bases from J; junction bases left unmatched: 12.